Shown below are 14 T cell receptor beta chains from a single sample sequenced in a study of CXCR3-negative and CXCR3-positive naive CD8 T cells. Study results and caveats: Hydrophobicity of TRB CDR3s was greater in CXCR3-positive naive cells than in CXCR3-negative naive cells.

These receptors' antigens are unknown. The TRB cDNA libraries were prepared by 5' RACE with UMI labels. One entry per CDR3 protein, without DNA, is what TCRdb gives after re-calling the 5' RACE reads. Its table lists roughly 63,000 distinct CDR3 sequences. Sequencing used naive CXCR3+ CD8+ T cells from blood. The subset is: CD45RO-CCR7+CD27+CD95- naive CD8+ T cells expressing CXCR3 (TNR3+). These TCRs come from a human donor in good health. Some clones in this sample may be carry-over from other donors' samples.

The chain couples TRBV19 to TRBJ1-1; without DNA, the TCRdb call of TRBD1 cannot be checked. Germline V gives CDR1 LNHDA, CDR2 SQIVND (reference sequence). The CDR3 is made up of 13 amino acids. The CDR3 is CASLWTGNTEAFF.

This chain joins TRBV29-1 and TRBJ2-1; TCRdb proposes TRBD1, but this gene call is untestable without DNA. From germline, CDR1 is SQVTM and CDR2 ANQGSEA. The CDR3 runs 14 residues. The CDR3 reads CSVPGAGWGVEQFF.

The CDR3 loop reads CASSWISSYEQYF. The chain employs TRBV5-6 and TRBJ2-7. The CDR3 extends over 13 amino acids. CDR1 SGHDT and CDR2 YYEEEE come from the germline V gene.

V and J are TRBV29-1 and TRBJ1-4; TCRdb selects TRBD1, and the lack of DNA leaves this call unchecked. This CDR3 is built from 15 residues. CDR1 and CDR2 from the germline V gene are SQVTM and ANQGSEA. This CDR3 reads CSVEAPGQGVEKLFF.

This chain connects TRBV12-3 or TRBV12-4 to TRBJ2-2. The CDR3 runs to 12 residues. CDR3 sequence: CASIGNTGELFF.

This chain joins TRBV6-6 and TRBJ2-2; the TCRdb call, TRBD2, lacks DNA for checking. Germline CDR1 MNHNY, CDR2 SVGAGI (reference sequence). This CDR3 contains 18 residues. The CDR3 region is CASSPLSLTDANTGELFF.

This chain uses TRBV29-1 with TRBJ2-1; lacking DNA, the TRBD2 call made by TCRdb goes unchecked. This CDR3 contains 14 residues. Germline V gene data show CDR1 as SQVTM and CDR2 as ANQGSEA. CDR3 loop: CSVGGTSGSNEQFF.

The chain joins TRBV4-1 to TRBJ2-7; TCRdb's D call, TRBD1, is unchecked because there is no DNA. The CDR3 contains 17 residues. Germline V lookup: CDR1 MGHRA, CDR2 YSYEKL. CDR3 loop: CASGQKGGRDVPYEQYF.

V is TRBV28 and J is TRBJ2-3; TCRdb proposes TRBD1, but this gene call is untestable without DNA. Looked up from germline, CDR1 is MDHEN and CDR2 is SYDVKM. The CDR3 covers 14 residues. The CDR3 sequence is CASSQRGTTDTQYF. The full variable domain, rest sourced from reference TRBV28 and TRBJ2-3, is DVKVTQSSRYLVKRTGEKVFLECVQDMDHENMFWYRQDPGLGLRLIYFSYDVKMKEKGDIPEGYSVSREKKERFSLILESASTNQTSMYLCASSQRGTTDTQYFGPGTRLTVL.

This chain uses TRBV4-3 with TRBJ2-5; TCRdb picks TRBD2, but there is no DNA to check that call. The CDR3 length is 17 residues. The germline V gene has CDR1 LGHNA and CDR2 YSLEER. The CDR3 protein is CASSQKTSALLAETQYF.

J is TRBJ2-3 and V is TRBV27; TCRdb designates TRBD2, a call that cannot be tested without DNA. The CDR3 totals 15 residues. The germline V gene has CDR1 MNHEY and CDR2 SMNVEV (reference sequence). CDR3: CASSPLSGPPDTQYF.

V usage is TRBV11-3 and J usage is TRBJ2-7; TCRdb names TRBD2, which stays unverified in the absence of DNA. The CDR3 is 16 residues long. Germline V lookup: CDR1 SGHNT, CDR2 YENEEA. The chain's CDR3 is CASSLATSGGSYEQYF. Drawing the rest from reference TRBV11-3 and TRBJ2-7, the complete variable domain is EAGVVQSPRYKIIEKKQPVAFWCNPISGHNTLYWYLQNLGQGPELLIRYENEEAVDDSQLPKDRFSAERLKGVDSTLKIQPAELGDSAVYLCASSLATSGGSYEQYFGPGTRLTVT.

The chain is built from TRBV20-1 and TRBJ1-1; TCRdb lists TRBD1, though no DNA is available to test this call. CDR3 length equals 13 residues. Germline loops: CDR1 DFQATT, CDR2 SNEGSKA (reference sequence). CDR3 sequence reads: CSARGGTDLEAFF.

The chain recombines TRBV12-3 or TRBV12-4 with TRBJ2-3; TCRdb designates TRBD1, a call that cannot be tested without DNA. This CDR3 comprises 18 residues. CDR3 region: CASSSPGRTGDRTDTQYF.